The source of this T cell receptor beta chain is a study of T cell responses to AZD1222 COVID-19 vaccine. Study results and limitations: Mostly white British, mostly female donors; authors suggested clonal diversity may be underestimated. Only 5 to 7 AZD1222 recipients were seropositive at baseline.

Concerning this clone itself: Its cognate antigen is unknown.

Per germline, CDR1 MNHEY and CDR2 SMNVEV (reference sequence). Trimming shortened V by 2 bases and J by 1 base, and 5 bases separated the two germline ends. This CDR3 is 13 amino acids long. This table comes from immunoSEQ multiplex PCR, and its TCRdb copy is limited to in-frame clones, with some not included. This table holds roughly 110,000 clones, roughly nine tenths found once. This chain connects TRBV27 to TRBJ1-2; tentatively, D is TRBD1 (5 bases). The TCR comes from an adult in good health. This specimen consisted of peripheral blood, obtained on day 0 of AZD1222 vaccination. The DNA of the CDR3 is TGTGCCAGCAGTTTAAGGGGTAACTATGGCTACACCTTC. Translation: CASSLRGNYGYTF.